This T cell receptor beta chain was recovered during a study of Graves' ophthalmopathy and Graves' hyperthyroidism. Study-level results: Detected in blood as well were most expanded thyroid clonotypes with frequency above 0.001. A 13-signature model separated ophthalmopathy from stable hyperthyroidism, just under 90% sensitivity, just over 80% specificity.

Other autoimmune disease, uncontrolled infection, pregnancy and lactation led to exclusion. The diagnosis was founded upon clinical symptoms, serum thyroxine, TRAb, thyroid ultrasound and orbital computed tomography. This clonotype came up once. Antigen: not known. Transcripts of RNA were the source for amplifying TCR beta CDR3 regions. An opening RT-PCR round employed HTBI primers and preceded a second-round multiplex PCR. One entry per CDR3 protein results from TCRdb running MiXCR on the multiplex PCR reads. Of over a million distinct CDR3 sequences listed, 35% to 45% were seen once; the top ten hold over 8.5%. The length of the CDR3 is 11 residues. Germline CDR1 reads MGHDK; CDR2 reads SYGVNS. V dropped 7 bases and J dropped 9 bases, with 12 bases sitting between them.

The TCR originated in an adult man with Graves' hyperthyroidism. The V call is TRBV25-1, the J call TRBJ2-5, with D possibly TRBD2 on 6 matching bases. Source material: peripheral blood or thyroid tissue (not recorded which). The DNA of the CDR3 is TGTGCCAGCAAGAGTCCGGGGGCCCAGTACTTC. It is translated as CASKSPGAQYF.